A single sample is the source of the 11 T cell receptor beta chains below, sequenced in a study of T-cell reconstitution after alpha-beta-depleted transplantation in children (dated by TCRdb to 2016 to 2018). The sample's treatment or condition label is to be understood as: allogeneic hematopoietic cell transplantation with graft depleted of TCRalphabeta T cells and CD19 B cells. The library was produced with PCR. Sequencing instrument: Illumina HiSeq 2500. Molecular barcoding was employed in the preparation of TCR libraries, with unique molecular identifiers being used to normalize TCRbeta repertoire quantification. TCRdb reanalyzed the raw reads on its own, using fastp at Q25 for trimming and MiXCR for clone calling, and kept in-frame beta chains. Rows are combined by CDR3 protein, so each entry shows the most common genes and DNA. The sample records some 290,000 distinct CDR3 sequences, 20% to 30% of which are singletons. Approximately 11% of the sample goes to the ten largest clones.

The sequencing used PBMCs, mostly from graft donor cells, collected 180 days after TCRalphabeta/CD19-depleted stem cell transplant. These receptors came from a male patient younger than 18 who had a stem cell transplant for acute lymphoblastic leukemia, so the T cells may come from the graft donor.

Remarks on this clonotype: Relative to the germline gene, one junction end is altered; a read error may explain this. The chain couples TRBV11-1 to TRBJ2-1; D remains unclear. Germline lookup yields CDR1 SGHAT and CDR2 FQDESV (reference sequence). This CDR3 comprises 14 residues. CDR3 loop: CASTLKGIPNEQFF. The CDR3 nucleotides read TGTGCCAGCACCTTAAAAGGGATCCCCAATGAGCAGTTCTTC.

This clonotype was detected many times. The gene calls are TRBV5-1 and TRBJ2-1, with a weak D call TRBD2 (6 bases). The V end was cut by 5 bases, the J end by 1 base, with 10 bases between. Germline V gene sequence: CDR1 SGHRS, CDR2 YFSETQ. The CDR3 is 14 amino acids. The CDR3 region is CASSPGLSYNEQFF. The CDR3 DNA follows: TGCGCCAGCAGTCCGGGACTTTCCTACAATGAGCAGTTCTTC.

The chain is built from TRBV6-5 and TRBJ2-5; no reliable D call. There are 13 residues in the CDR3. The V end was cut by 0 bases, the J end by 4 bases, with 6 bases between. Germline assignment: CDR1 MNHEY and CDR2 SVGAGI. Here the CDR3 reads CASSYSRTETQYF. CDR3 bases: TGTGCCAGCAGTTACTCGCGGACAGAGACCCAGTACTTC.

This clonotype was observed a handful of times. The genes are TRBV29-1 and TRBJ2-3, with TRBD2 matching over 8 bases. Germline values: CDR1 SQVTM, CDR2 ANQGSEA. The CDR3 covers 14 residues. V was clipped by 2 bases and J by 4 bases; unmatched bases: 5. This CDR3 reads CSVESAGAPDTQYF. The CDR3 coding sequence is TGCAGCGTTGAATCAGCGGGAGCTCCAGATACGCAGTATTTT.

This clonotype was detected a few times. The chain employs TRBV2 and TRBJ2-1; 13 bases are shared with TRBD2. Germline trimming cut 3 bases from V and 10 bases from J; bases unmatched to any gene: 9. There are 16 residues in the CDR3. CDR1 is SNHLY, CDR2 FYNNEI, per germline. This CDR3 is CASSDVVGLAGEEQFF. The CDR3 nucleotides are TGTGCCAGCAGTGATGTTGTCGGACTAGCGGGGGAGGAGCAGTTCTTC.

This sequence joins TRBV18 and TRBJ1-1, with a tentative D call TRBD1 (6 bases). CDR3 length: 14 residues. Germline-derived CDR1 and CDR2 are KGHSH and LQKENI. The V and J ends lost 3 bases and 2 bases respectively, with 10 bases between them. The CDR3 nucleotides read TGTGCCAGCTCACCTCAGGGGCCTAACACTGAAGCTTTCTTT. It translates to CASSPQGPNTEAFF.

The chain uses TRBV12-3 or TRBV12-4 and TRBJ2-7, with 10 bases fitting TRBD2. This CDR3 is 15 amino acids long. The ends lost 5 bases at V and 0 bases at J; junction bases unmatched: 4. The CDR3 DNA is TGTGCCAGCAGTCGGACTAGCGGCTTCTCCTACGAGCAGTACTTC. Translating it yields CASSRTSGFSYEQYF.

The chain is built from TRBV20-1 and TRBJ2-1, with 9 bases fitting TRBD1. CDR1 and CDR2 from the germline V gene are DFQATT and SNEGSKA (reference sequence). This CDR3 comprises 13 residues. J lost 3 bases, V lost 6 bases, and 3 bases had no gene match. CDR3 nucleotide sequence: TGCAGTGCCCGACAGGGGGACTACAATGAGCAGTTCTTC. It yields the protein CSARQGDYNEQFF.

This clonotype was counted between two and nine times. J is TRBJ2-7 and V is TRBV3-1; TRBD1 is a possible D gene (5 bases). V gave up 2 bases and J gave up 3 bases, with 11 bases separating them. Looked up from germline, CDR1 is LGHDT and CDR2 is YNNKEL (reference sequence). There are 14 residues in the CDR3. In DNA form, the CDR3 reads TGTGCCAGCAGCCAAAGAGCACAGGTCTACGAGCAGTACTTC. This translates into CASSQRAQVYEQYF.

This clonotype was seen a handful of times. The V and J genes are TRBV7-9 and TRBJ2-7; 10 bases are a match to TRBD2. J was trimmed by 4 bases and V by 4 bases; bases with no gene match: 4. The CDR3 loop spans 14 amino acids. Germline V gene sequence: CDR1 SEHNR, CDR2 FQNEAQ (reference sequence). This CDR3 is CASSSWTSGYEQYF. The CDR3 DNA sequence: TGTGCCAGCAGCTCCTGGACTAGCGGTTACGAGCAGTACTTC.

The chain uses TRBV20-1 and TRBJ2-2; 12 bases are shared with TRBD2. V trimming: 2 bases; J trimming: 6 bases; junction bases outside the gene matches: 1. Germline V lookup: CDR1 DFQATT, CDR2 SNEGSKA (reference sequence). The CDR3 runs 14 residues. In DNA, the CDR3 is TGCAGTGCTAGAACTAGCGGGAGGCCCGGGGAGCTGTTTTTT. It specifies CSARTSGRPGELFF.